This TCR beta chain was captured by sequencing in a study of T cells in Graves' hyperthyroidism and ophthalmopathy. Study findings and constraints: By a 13 V-J model, ophthalmopathy was set apart from stable hyperthyroidism.

In making diagnoses, clinical symptoms, serum thyroxine and TRAb, thyroid ultrasound and orbital computed tomography were all used. The authors obtained PBMCs from over 8 ml of fresh peripheral blood. Amplification targeted TCR beta CDR3 regions from RNA transcripts. The HTBI set primed first-round TCR CDR3 RT-PCR. TCRdb passed the multiplex PCR reads through MiXCR, listing each CDR3 protein once. The repertoire consists of 550,000 to 850,000 distinct CDR3 sequences, with over 15% occurring once and the leading ten covering approximately 16%. This clonotype was seen ten or more times. Antigen specificity is unknown. The sequence was obtained from a woman aged 45-59 years with Graves' hyperthyroidism that later progressed to Graves' ophthalmopathy. The sample taken for sequencing was blood.

The CDR3 loop reads CASSLGGRAAAGGYGYTF. CDR3 sequence (DNA): TGCGCCAGCAGCTTGGGAGGGCGGGCGGCGGCAGGCGGCTATGGCTACACCTTC. The rearrangement joins TRBV5-1 to TRBJ1-2; D unclear. Germline values: CDR1 SGHRS, CDR2 YFSETQ. This CDR3 is 18 amino acids long. Trimming pared 0 bases from V and 4 bases from J, leaving 22 bases between.